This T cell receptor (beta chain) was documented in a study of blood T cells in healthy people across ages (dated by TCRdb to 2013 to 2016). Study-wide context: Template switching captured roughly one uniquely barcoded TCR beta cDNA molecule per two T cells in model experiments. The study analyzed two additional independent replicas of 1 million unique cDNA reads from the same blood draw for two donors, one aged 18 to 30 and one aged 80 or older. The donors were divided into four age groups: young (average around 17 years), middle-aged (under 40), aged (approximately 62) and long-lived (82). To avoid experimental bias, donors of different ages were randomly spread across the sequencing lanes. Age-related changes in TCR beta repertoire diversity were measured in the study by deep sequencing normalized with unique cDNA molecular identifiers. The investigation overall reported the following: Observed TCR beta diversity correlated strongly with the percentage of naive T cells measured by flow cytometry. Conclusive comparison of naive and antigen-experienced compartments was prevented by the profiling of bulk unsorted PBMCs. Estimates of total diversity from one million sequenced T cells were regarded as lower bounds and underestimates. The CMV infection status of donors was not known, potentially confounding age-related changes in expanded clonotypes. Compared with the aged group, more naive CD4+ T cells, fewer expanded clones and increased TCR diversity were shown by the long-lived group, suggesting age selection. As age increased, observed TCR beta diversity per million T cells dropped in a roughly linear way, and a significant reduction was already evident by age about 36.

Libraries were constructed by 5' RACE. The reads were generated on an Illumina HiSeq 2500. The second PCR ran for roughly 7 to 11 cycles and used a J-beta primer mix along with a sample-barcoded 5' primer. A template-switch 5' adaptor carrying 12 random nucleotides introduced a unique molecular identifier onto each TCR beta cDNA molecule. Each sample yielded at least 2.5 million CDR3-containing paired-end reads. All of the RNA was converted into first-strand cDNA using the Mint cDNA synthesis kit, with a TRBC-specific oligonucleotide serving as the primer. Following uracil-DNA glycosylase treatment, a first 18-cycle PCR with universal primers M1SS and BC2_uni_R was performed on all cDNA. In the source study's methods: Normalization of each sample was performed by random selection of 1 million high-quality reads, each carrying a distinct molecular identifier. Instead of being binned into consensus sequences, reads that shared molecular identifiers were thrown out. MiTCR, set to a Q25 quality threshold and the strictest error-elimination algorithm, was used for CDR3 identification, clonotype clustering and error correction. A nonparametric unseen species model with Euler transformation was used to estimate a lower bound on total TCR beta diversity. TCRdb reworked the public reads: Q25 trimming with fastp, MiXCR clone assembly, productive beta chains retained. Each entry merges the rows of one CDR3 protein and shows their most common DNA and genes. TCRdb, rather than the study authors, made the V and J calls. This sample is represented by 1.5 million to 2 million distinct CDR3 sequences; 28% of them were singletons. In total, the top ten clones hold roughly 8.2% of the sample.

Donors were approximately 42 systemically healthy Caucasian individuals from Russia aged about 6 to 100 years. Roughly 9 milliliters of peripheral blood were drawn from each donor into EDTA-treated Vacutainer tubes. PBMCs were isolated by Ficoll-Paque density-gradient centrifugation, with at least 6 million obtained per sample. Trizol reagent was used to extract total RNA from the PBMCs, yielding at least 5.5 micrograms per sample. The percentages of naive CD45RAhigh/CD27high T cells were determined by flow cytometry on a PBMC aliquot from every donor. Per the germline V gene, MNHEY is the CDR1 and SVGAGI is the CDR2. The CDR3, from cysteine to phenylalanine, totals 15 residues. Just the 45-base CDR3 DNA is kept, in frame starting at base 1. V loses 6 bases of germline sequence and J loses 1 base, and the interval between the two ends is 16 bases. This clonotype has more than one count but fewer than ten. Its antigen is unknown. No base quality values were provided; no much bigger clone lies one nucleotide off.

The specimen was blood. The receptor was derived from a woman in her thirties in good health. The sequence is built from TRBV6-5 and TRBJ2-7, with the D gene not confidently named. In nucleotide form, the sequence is TGTGCCAGCAGCAATGGGCCGGCGAATTCCTACGAGCAGTACTTC. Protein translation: CASSNGPANSYEQYF.